A single T cell receptor (beta chain) is shown here with its context. How the authors handled the data: Amplification from reference gene primers served as the basis for estimated nucleated cell counts. Some clones are missing from TCRdb's copy, which holds only in-frame ones; the method was immunoSEQ multiplex PCR. From that table come the V and J calls and clone size; the DNA was used to work out D and trimming. The data show about 72,000 clones, 80% to 90% seen once. This sample stems from a study of blood T cell repertoires in COVID-19. Looking at the study overall: COVID-19 samples from acute and convalescent phases originated in the United States, Italy and Spain.

The CDR3 runs 12 residues. The V gene's germline CDR1 is GTSNPN and CDR2 SVGIG (reference sequence). V lost 1 base and J 5 bases, leaving 8 bases between the germline ends. This chain joins TRBV30 and TRBJ1-2; D not resolved. Material for sequencing was peripheral blood. The clonotype was recovered from a man aged 25 to 40 with acute or convalescent COVID-19. DNA for the CDR3: TGTGCCTGGAGTGCCCCTGAGTATGGCTACACCTTC. This gives the protein CAWSAPEYGYTF. Based on the CDR3 plus reference TRBV30 and TRBJ1-2, the full variable domain is SQTIHQWPATLVQPVGSPLSLECTVEGTSNPNLYWYRQAAGRGLQLLFYSVGIGQISSEVPQNLSASRPQDRQFILSSKKLLLSDSGFYLCAWSAPEYGYTFGSGTRLTVV.